What follows describes a single T cell receptor beta chain. Its target is unknown. A much larger clone differs from this one at a single base, so this may be a read error. Construction of TCR beta libraries relied on iRepertoire HTBI primers and on Arm-PCR targeting CDR3 regions. TCRdb redid the calling of the multiplex PCR reads with MiXCR, one entry per CDR3 protein. The table includes some 320,000 distinct CDR3 sequences, 15% to 20% detected once. This sample stems from a study of regulatory T cells in long-lasting Graves disease. Whole-study findings and limits: Among persistent patients, a larger number of public clonotypes were shared (around 2,700) than among newly diagnosed patients (966). Accuracy might have suffered from few samples.

Germline lookup yields CDR1 SNHLY and CDR2 FYNNEI. V dropped 11 bases and J dropped 5 bases, with 12 bases sitting between them. This CDR3 contains 11 residues. As for time point: newly diagnosed GD, antithyroid drugs for less than 3 months. Following extraction of RNA from PBMCs, that RNA was used to make the TCR library. The clonotype comes from a female donor with Graves disease. The V and J genes are TRBV2 and TRBJ1-1; D gene uncertain. Sequencing used peripheral blood mononuclear cells (PBMCs), obtained at new diagnosis, from a patient treated with antithyroid drugs. CDR3 region: CAGKLGTEAFF. The DNA for the CDR3 is TGTGCCGGCAAGTTGGGAACTGAAGCTTTCTTT.